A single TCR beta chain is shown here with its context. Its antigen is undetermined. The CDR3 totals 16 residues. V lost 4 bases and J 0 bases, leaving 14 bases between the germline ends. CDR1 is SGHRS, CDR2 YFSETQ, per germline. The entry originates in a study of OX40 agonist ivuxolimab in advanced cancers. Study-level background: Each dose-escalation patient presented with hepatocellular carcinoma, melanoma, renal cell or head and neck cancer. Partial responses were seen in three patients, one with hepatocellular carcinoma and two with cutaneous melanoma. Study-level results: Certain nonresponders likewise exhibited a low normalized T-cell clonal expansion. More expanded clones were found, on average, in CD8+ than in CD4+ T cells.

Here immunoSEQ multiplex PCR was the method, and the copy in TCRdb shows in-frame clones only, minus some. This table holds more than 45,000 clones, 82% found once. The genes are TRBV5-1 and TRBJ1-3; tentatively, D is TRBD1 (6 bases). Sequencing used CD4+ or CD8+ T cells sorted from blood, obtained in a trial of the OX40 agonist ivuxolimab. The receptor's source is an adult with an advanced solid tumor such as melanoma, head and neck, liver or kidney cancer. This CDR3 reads CASSAQGPNSGNTIYF. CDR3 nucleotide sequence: TGCGCCAGCAGCGCGCAGGGGCCGAACTCTGGAAACACCATATATTTT.